This T cell receptor beta chain was obtained from a study of neoadjuvant nivolumab and ipilimumab in lung cancer. Here immunoSEQ multiplex PCR was the method, and the copy in TCRdb shows in-frame clones only, minus some. The repertoire holds 40,000 to 60,000 clones, more than 85% seen once, with 3.7% in the top ten. This CDR3 is built from 15 residues. Germline CDR1 reads SGHRS; CDR2 reads YFSETQ. Trimming removed 3 bases from V and 2 bases from J, with 15 bases in between. The receptor comes from an adult with non-small cell lung cancer. Some clones in this sample may be carry-over from other donors' samples. This chain uses TRBV5-1 with TRBJ2-7; the D gene could be TRBD1 or TRBD2 (5 bases each). The input for sequencing was blood, taken before neoadjuvant nivolumab, alone or with ipilimumab. CDR3 sequence reads: CASSSLGQGPYEQYF. In DNA form, the CDR3 reads TGCGCCAGCAGCTCACTCGGGCAGGGACCCTACGAGCAGTACTTC.